The 31 T cell receptor beta chains given below trace back to one sample, sequenced in a study of blood T cell repertoires in COVID-19. Using immunoSEQ multiplex PCR, the repertoire was profiled, and TCRdb retains in-frame clones only, with some absent. The sample carries about 160,000 clones, 86% recorded once. The sample comprised peripheral blood. Receptors were obtained from a woman in her 70s with acute or convalescent COVID-19.

The rearrangement links TRBV15 to TRBJ2-2; D is unclear. CDR1 and CDR2 (germline): LNHNV, YYDKDF (reference sequence). The CDR3 length is 14 residues. V was cut by 3 bases and J by 4 bases, with 9 bases left in between. CDR3 residues: CATSSQLVTGELFF. CDR3 DNA: TGTGCCACCAGCAGTCAGCTAGTCACCGGGGAGCTGTTTTTT.

The chain is built from TRBV2 and TRBJ2-3; 8 bases are shared with TRBD1. From germline, CDR1 is SNHLY and CDR2 FYNNEI. The CDR3 consists of 14 residues. The V and J ends lost 6 bases and 3 bases, in that order; junction bases with no gene match: 5. CDR3 DNA: TGTGCCAGCAGGGACAGGGTTGAAACAGATACGCAGTATTTT. Translated: CASRDRVETDTQYF.

The chain has TRBV4-1 and TRBJ1-2; maybe TRBD1 (6 bases). The CDR3 totals 16 residues. V was clipped by 5 bases and J by 3 bases, with 19 bases between them. Per the germline V gene, CDR1 is MGHRA and CDR2 is YSYEKL. CDR3 protein: CASSENRAPLDYGYTF. DNA for the CDR3: TGCGCCAGCAGCGAAAACAGGGCACCTCTGGACTATGGCTACACCTTC.

CDR3 region: CASSPGQRTGELFF. CDR3 sequence (DNA): TGTGCCAGCTCCCCGGGACAGCGGACCGGGGAGCTGTTTTTT. The chain is built from TRBV18 and TRBJ2-2; TRBD1 agrees at 7 bases. J gave up 5 bases and V 6 bases, and 6 bases lay outside the gene matches. This CDR3 is built from 14 residues. From germline, CDR1 is KGHSH and CDR2 LQKENI.

The chain combines TRBV5-1 with TRBJ1-1; 10 nucleotides align to TRBD1. The length of the CDR3 is 15 residues. Germline values: CDR1 SGHRS, CDR2 YFSETQ. Trimming took 8 bases from V and 1 from J; bases not matched to a gene: 8. The CDR3 loop reads CASGQGDHPNTEAFF. CDR3 nucleotides: TGCGCCAGTGGACAGGGGGACCATCCGAACACTGAAGCTTTCTTT.

The genes are TRBV6-1 and TRBJ1-2; possible D gene TRBD1, 5 bases. V shed 3 bases and J shed 7 bases, with 12 bases lying between them. Germline-derived CDR1 and CDR2 are MNHNS and SASEGT. The CDR3 is 13 amino acids. The CDR3 sequence is CASSDVQEGGYTF. CDR3 DNA sequence: TGTGCCAGCAGTGACGTACAGGAAGGTGGCTACACCTTC.

The chain joins TRBV7-6 to TRBJ2-1; 9 nucleotides match TRBD2. This CDR3 is 17 amino acids long. V lost 2 bases, J lost 4 bases, and 9 bases stayed unmatched. The germline V gene encodes CDR1 SGHVS and CDR2 FNYEAQ. This CDR3 reads CASSLRSAGGPYNEQFF. DNA for the CDR3: TGTGCCAGCAGCTTAAGATCGGCGGGGGGGCCTTACAATGAGCAGTTCTTC.

J is TRBJ2-7 and V is TRBV28; a weak D match, TRBD1 (6 bases). The V end was cut by 6 bases, the J end by 1 base, with 13 bases between. CDR1 is MDHEN and CDR2 is SYDVKM in the germline V gene. This CDR3 contains 14 residues. The CDR3 nucleotides read TGTGCCAGCAGATCTGGACAGCTATCCTACGAGCAGTACTTC. It yields the protein CASRSGQLSYEQYF.

The count of this clone is one. The chain carries TRBV7-8 and TRBJ2-1, with 14 bases lining up with TRBD2. V gave up 5 bases and J gave up 10 bases; unmatched junction bases: 22. The CDR3 extends over 20 amino acids. Germline V gives CDR1 SGHVS, CDR2 FQNEAQ. The CDR3 reads CASSLQRLLTGTSGSSEQFF. In nucleotides, the CDR3 is TGTGCCAGCAGCCTGCAACGGCTCCTGACCGGGACTAGCGGGAGCAGCGAGCAGTTCTTC.

The rearrangement joins TRBV2 to TRBJ1-1, with D hard to call. Germline CDR1 reads SNHLY; CDR2 reads FYNNEI. The CDR3 is 12 amino acids. Between the trimmed V and J ends, which lost 7 bases and 5 bases, there was a span of 11 bases. Written as DNA, the CDR3 is TGTGCCAGCACTCTTCCGGGGACTGAAGCTTTCTTT. Translation: CASTLPGTEAFF.

The chain links TRBV18 to TRBJ1-4; D might be TRBD1 (6 bases). Deletions cut 4 bases from V and 6 bases from J, with 21 bases between. The CDR3 is made up of 17 amino acids. CDR1 is KGHSH, CDR2 LQKENI, per germline. The CDR3, as DNA: TGTGCCAGCTCACAACCTATTATTGGACAGCGGTATGAAAAACTGTTTTTT. It encodes CASSQPIIGQRYEKLFF.

The chain combines TRBV19 with TRBJ1-2; tentatively, D is TRBD1 (6 bases). Per germline, CDR1 LNHDA and CDR2 SQIVND (reference sequence). Trimming removed 1 base at V and 4 bases at J, with 10 bases between. This CDR3 spans 14 amino acids. Written as DNA, the CDR3 is TGTGCCAGTAGTATAGGAGGGGACACCTATGGCTACACCTTC. Its translation is CASSIGGDTYGYTF.

J is TRBJ1-6 and V is TRBV28; TRBD1 matches at 9 bases. CDR3 length: 16 amino acids. Losses at the gene ends were 4 bases for V and 9 bases for J; bases not matched to a gene: 10. The germline gives CDR1 MDHEN, CDR2 SYDVKM. The CDR3 spells CASSSPGQGNFSPLHF. The CDR3 nucleotides read TGTGCCAGCAGTTCACCGGGACAGGGAAATTTTTCACCCCTCCACTTT.

This clone was recorded a few times. V and J are TRBV19 and TRBJ2-7; D gene uncertain. Germline CDR1 LNHDA, CDR2 SQIVND (reference sequence). CDR3 length: 13 amino acids. The V gene lost 2 bases and the J gene lost 3 bases, with 8 bases spanning the gap. The CDR3 region has the DNA TGTGCCAGTAGTATACAGGTAAACTACGAGCAGTACTTC. Translating it yields CASSIQVNYEQYF.

The chain has TRBV11-2 and TRBJ2-2; D is unclear. V shed 0 bases and J shed 6 bases, with 5 bases lying between them. Germline CDR1 is SGHAT and CDR2 is FQNNGV. The CDR3 loop spans 13 amino acids. The CDR3 coding sequence is TGTGCCAGCAGCTTAGATGGGCCCGGGGAGCTGTTTTTT. It yields the protein CASSLDGPGELFF.

The chain joins TRBV5-1 to TRBJ1-1; unclear D gene. CDR3 size: 14 residues. The V and J ends lost 2 bases and 8 bases respectively, with 16 bases between them. The germline V gene has CDR1 SGHRS and CDR2 YFSETQ. The CDR3 DNA follows: TGCGCCAGCAGCTTCGAGGGCCGGACGCGGGAAGCTTTCTTT. Encoded protein: CASSFEGRTREAFF.

CDR3 nucleotides: TGTGCCAGCCGAAGGGGGGGCAGCACAGATACGCAGTATTTT. Residues: CASRRGGSTDTQYF. The chain recombines TRBV6-5 with TRBJ2-3; D is possibly TRBD2 (7 bases). Between the trimmed V and J ends, which lost 8 bases and 0 bases, there was a span of 12 bases. The CDR3 sequence is 14 residues long. CDR1 is MNHEY, CDR2 SVGAGI, per germline.

The chain links TRBV5-1 to TRBJ2-1; no clear D. V lost 0 bases and J 9 bases, leaving 10 bases between the germline ends. Germline V gene data show CDR1 as SGHRS and CDR2 as YFSETQ. CDR3 length: 13 amino acids. In DNA form, the CDR3 reads TGCGCCAGCAGCTTGGATGTTTTCTCTGAGCAGTTCTTC. Its protein is CASSLDVFSEQFF.

This clone was observed once. The V gene is TRBV27, the J gene TRBJ1-1; the D gene is possibly TRBD1 (6 bases). The CDR3 extends over 14 amino acids. Trimming removed 6 bases at V and 1 base at J, with 12 bases between. Germline CDR1 is MNHEY and CDR2 is SMNVEV (reference sequence). CDR3 protein: CASRQGHQNTEAFF. In nucleotides, the CDR3 is TGTGCCAGCAGGCAGGGACACCAGAACACTGAAGCTTTCTTT.

This sequence joins TRBV19 and TRBJ1-5, with a weak D call TRBD1 (6 bases). The CDR3 contains 11 residues. The germline gives CDR1 LNHDA, CDR2 SQIVND (reference sequence). The CDR3 bases are TGTGCTGCGGGGGCAGGTCAGCCCCAGCATTTT. Protein product: CAAGAGQPQHF.

This chain joins TRBV12-3 or TRBV12-4 and TRBJ1-2; D call uncertain. Between the trimmed V and J ends, which lost 5 bases and 3 bases, there was a span of 4 bases. This CDR3 region has 11 residues. The CDR3 protein is CASSQDYGYTF. The CDR3 nucleotides are TGTGCCAGCAGTCAGGACTATGGCTACACCTTC.

This clone was recorded only once. The chain has TRBV19 and TRBJ1-1; weak D call: TRBD1 (5 bases). The germline gives CDR1 LNHDA, CDR2 SQIVND (reference sequence). Trimming left V 3 bases short and J 0 bases short, with 11 bases between. This CDR3 has 15 residues. CDR3 in amino acids: CASSIARQMNTEAFF. Written as DNA, the CDR3 is TGTGCCAGTAGTATTGCGAGACAGATGAACACTGAAGCTTTCTTT.

The chain combines TRBV6-5 with TRBJ2-1; 7 bases match TRBD1. The junction had 11 bases not matched to a gene; V was cut back by 6 bases and J by 9 bases. The CDR3 extends over 14 amino acids. Germline CDR1 and CDR2: MNHEY and SVGAGI. The CDR3 coding sequence is TGTGCCAGCAGCCGACAGGGTTTTAATGGTGAGCAGTTCTTC. Translated: CASSRQGFNGEQFF.

This clone showed up just once. The genes are TRBV6-6 and TRBJ2-3, with D hard to call. Germline-derived CDR1 and CDR2 are MNHNY and SVGAGI (reference sequence). The CDR3 extends over 12 amino acids. V shed 9 bases and J shed 4 bases, with 11 bases lying between them. The chain's CDR3 is CASFYNPDTQYF. The CDR3 coding sequence is TGTGCCAGTTTTTACAATCCAGATACGCAGTATTTT.

The genes are TRBV18 and TRBJ1-3; 8 bases line up with TRBD1. Losses at the gene ends were 6 bases for V and 0 bases for J; bases not matched to a gene: 7. Germline V gene lookup returns CDR1 KGHSH and CDR2 LQKENI. This CDR3 comprises 16 residues. The CDR3: CASSHGQGSSGNTIYF. The CDR3 DNA reads as TGTGCCAGCTCCCACGGACAGGGATCCTCTGGAAACACCATATATTTT.

V is TRBV19 and J is TRBJ2-7; D is possibly TRBD2 (6 bases). The CDR3 loop spans 15 amino acids. V lost 3 bases and J 2 bases, leaving 14 bases between the germline ends. Germline V CDR1 and CDR2: LNHDA, SQIVND (reference sequence). The CDR3 is CASSIHGSYAYEQYF. The CDR3 nucleotides read TGTGCCAGTAGTATTCACGGGAGTTACGCCTACGAGCAGTACTTC. The complete variable domain, with remaining parts taken from reference TRBV19 and TRBJ2-7, reads DGGITQSPKYLFRKEGQNVTLSCEQNLNHDAMYWYRQDPGQGLRLIYYSQIVNDFQKGDIAEGYSVSREKKESFPLTVTSAQKNPTAFYLCASSIHGSYAYEQYFGPGTRLTVT.

The gene calls are TRBV7-2 and TRBJ2-1; the D is unclear. The CDR3 has 12 residues. V lost 0 bases, J lost 10 bases, and 7 bases lay in between. The germline CDR1 and CDR2 sequences are SGHTA and FQGNSA. The CDR3 nucleotides are TGTGCCAGCAGCTTAGCGCTCCGGGAGCAGTTCTTC. Its protein product is CASSLALREQFF.

The rearrangement joins TRBV7-2 to TRBJ1-2, with a tentative D call TRBD1 (6 bases). V was pared by 5 bases and J by 2 bases, with 12 bases between. The CDR3 is made up of 14 amino acids. Germline values: CDR1 SGHTA, CDR2 FQGNSA. CDR3: CASSEHQGNYGYTF. As DNA, the CDR3 is TGTGCCAGCAGCGAGCACCAGGGGAACTATGGCTACACCTTC.

The chain combines TRBV6-2 or TRBV6-3 with TRBJ2-7; TRBD2 matches 7 bases. Germline CDR1 and CDR2: MNHEY and SVGEGT. V shed 4 bases, J shed 6 bases, and the junction held 0 bases outside the gene matches. The CDR3 has 11 residues. DNA of the CDR3: TGTGCCAGCAGTTTAGCGGGCGAGCAGTACTTC. It is translated as CASSLAGEQYF.

Only one count was recorded for this clone. V is TRBV4-3 and J is TRBJ2-6; D gene unclear. The CDR3 loop spans 15 amino acids. The V end was cut by 1 base, the J end by 0 bases, with 4 bases between. Germline V gene lookup returns CDR1 LGHNA and CDR2 YSLEER. In DNA form, the CDR3 reads TGCGCCAGCAGCCAAGGCTACTCTGGGGCCAACGTCCTGACTTTC. Amino acid sequence: CASSQGYSGANVLTF.

This chain joins TRBV30 and TRBJ1-3; D gene unclear. This CDR3 has 17 residues. Germline CDR1 reads GTSNPN; CDR2 reads SVGIG (reference sequence). V gave up 2 bases and J gave up 3 bases, with 20 bases separating them. The CDR3 coding sequence is TGTGCCTGGAGTTTCGTCGAAAACAGACGGGGTGGAAACACCATATATTTT. Its protein product is CAWSFVENRRGGNTIYF.